A selection of T cell receptor beta chains follows, all from one sample in a study of regulatory T cells in long-lasting Graves disease. TCRdb analysed the multiplex PCR reads with MiXCR anew, one entry per CDR3 protein. The data hold around 400,000 distinct CDR3 sequences, with about 15% observed a single time. The same data also contributed to another study, on T cells in Graves' hyperthyroidism and ophthalmopathy.

Sequencing was performed on peripheral blood mononuclear cells (PBMCs), taken at new diagnosis, from a patient treated with antithyroid drugs. The origin of the receptors is a woman aged 35 to 49 with Graves disease. The CDR3 runs from the conserved cysteine through the conserved F or W. D genes are given only for firm matches.

d_call,v_call,cdr3_aa
NA,TRBV12-3/TRBV12-4,CASSLTNPWLSTEAFF
NA,TRBV3-1,CASSQAEVDTQYF
TRBD2,TRBV5-6,CASREGRGNIQYF
TRBD2,TRBV12-3/TRBV12-4,CASSRLAGVYEQYF
NA,TRBV7-9,CASSPRVSYNNEQFF
NA,TRBV4-2,CASSQAGPGAMNTGELFF
NA,TRBV5-1,CASSLYGGTYNSPLHF
NA,TRBV12-3/TRBV12-4,CASSLSRGVSLREELFF
NA,TRBV3-1,CASSQGAYNQPQHF
NA,TRBV12-3/TRBV12-4,CASSLVLNTEAFF
TRBD1,TRBV3-1,CASSQSLQGAREYGYTF
NA,TRBV12-3/TRBV12-4,CASSLGASNEQFF
TRBD1,TRBV5-1,CASQRDRGNYGYTF
NA,TRBV24-1,CATSDLNGDYGYTF
NA,TRBV7-9,CASSLDGTPNEQFF
NA,TRBV30,CAWSVLRVVGGEQYF
TRBD2,TRBV28,CASSQTTSGAYEQYF
TRBD1,TRBV12-5,CASNPGTGTYEQYF
TRBD1,TRBV19,CASTRDREGYSNQPQHF
NA,TRBV5-1,CASSLGQGNADTQYF
NA,TRBV19,CASSRTEDNNEQFF
TRBD2,TRBV6-5,CASSWTSGGYEQYF
TRBD1,TRBV18,CASSPSAGTGGTDTQYF
NA,TRBV7-2,CASSLEATSGGYEQYF
NA,TRBV28,CASSPLSGYEQYF
TRBD2,TRBV7-9,CASSPSRGREGISSDTQYF
NA,TRBV7-2,CASSLHGTGGGNIQYF
NA,TRBV11-3,CASRLIEGEQYF
NA,TRBV18,CASSPDGDYGYTF
TRBD1,TRBV29-1,CSAYLSGGNYGYTF